Following are 13 T cell receptor beta chains from one sample sequenced in a study of blood T cell repertoires in COVID-19 (dated by TCRdb to the early 2020s). To prepare the library, the immunoSEQ multiplex PCR assay was applied. TCRdb took over this immuneACCESS table, retaining in-frame rearrangements with V and J assigned. Such tables are incomplete; in checked studies, under half of the missing clones stem from an unresolved V gene, and the remainder is unexplained. The table for this sample lists some 460,000 clones; 70% to 90% of them were counted only once. The top ten clonotypes cover approximately 2% of the sample. Sequencing was done on a sample of PBMCs or T cells enriched from blood (not recorded which). The receptors here all came from a woman aged 18-29 years with acute COVID-19.

The chain recombines TRBV4-2 with TRBJ2-5; unclear D gene. The V and J ends lost 0 bases and 1 base respectively, with 6 bases between them. The CDR3 is 14 amino acids. Germline-derived CDR1 and CDR2 are LGHNA and YNFKEQ. For the CDR3, the DNA is TGTGCCAGCAGCCAAGAGGGCACCCAAGAGACCCAGTACTTC. Translated, it gives CASSQEGTQETQYF.

This clone was picked up one time. The J gene is TRBJ1-1, the V gene TRBV18, with 7 bases aligning to TRBD1. V lost 5 bases to trimming and J lost 0 bases; unmatched junction nucleotides: 12. The length of the CDR3 is 17 residues. CDR1 is KGHSH and CDR2 is LQKENI in the germline V gene. This chain's CDR3 is CASSRQGLILMNTEAFF. The CDR3 region has the DNA TGTGCCAGCTCAAGACAGGGTCTAATACTAATGAACACTGAAGCTTTCTTT.

This clone was observed a few times. The CDR3 reads CASSSSNSEQFF. The DNA for the CDR3 is TGTGCCAGCAGCTCTTCTAACAGTGAGCAGTTCTTC. J is TRBJ2-1 and V is TRBV5-4; unclear D gene. The CDR3 is 12 residues long. With 3 bases removed from V and 9 bases from J, the gap between germline ends came to 10 bases. Per the germline V gene, CDR1 is SGHNT and CDR2 is YYREEE (reference sequence).

V and J are TRBV7-6 and TRBJ2-1, with D possibly TRBD1 on 6 matching bases. Germline CDR1 is SGHVS and CDR2 is FNYEAQ. The V end was cut by 4 bases, the J end by 3 bases, with 16 bases between. CDR3 length equals 16 residues. CDR3 in DNA: TGTGCCAGCAGCTCGCAGGGGACAAAATACTACAATGAGCAGTTCTTC. Translated, it gives CASSSQGTKYYNEQFF.

The rearrangement uses TRBV11-2 and TRBJ2-1, with a possible D match to TRBD1 (6 bases). The germline V gene has CDR1 SGHAT and CDR2 FQNNGV. This CDR3 has 13 amino acids. Trimming pared 5 bases from V and 5 bases from J, leaving 10 bases between. CDR3 nucleotides: TGTGCCAGCAGCCTCCAGGGGAACAATGAGCAGTTCTTC. This encodes CASSLQGNNEQFF. The complete variable domain, with remaining parts taken from reference TRBV11-2 and TRBJ2-1, reads EAGVAQSPRYKIIEKRQSVAFWCNPISGHATLYWYQQILGQGPKLLIQFQNNGVVDDSQLPKDRFSAERLKGVDSTLKIQPAKLEDSAVYLCASSLQGNNEQFFGPGTRLTVL.

The genes are TRBV5-8 and TRBJ2-1, with 8 bases that match TRBD1. The CDR3 length is 15 residues. V was clipped by 7 bases and J by 8 bases; unmatched bases: 14. Germline CDR1 is SGHTS and CDR2 is YDEGEE. This CDR3 reads CASHRQGLRWDEQFF. The CDR3 coding sequence is TGTGCCAGCCACAGACAGGGGTTGAGGTGGGATGAGCAGTTCTTC.

This chain connects TRBV13 to TRBJ1-1, with D possibly TRBD1 on 6 matching bases. Germline CDR1 is PRHDT and CDR2 is FYEKMQ (reference sequence). This CDR3 is 15 amino acids long. V gave up 5 bases and J gave up 2 bases, with 15 bases separating them. CDR3 sequence reads: CASSTSGHPNTEAFF. Here the CDR3 DNA reads TGTGCCAGCAGCACCTCGGGACACCCTAACACTGAAGCTTTCTTT.

J is TRBJ2-1 and V is TRBV2, with D possibly TRBD1 on 6 matching bases. This CDR3 region has 13 residues. Per germline, CDR1 SNHLY and CDR2 FYNNEI. V was clipped by 6 bases and J by 3 bases, with 9 bases between them. Written as DNA, the CDR3 is TGTGCCAGCAGAGGGGACAACTACAATGAGCAGTTCTTC. As protein: CASRGDNYNEQFF. Using reference TRBV2 and TRBJ2-1 for the parts outside the CDR3, the full variable domain is EPEVTQTPSHQVTQMGQEVILRCVPISNHLYFYWYRQILGQKVEFLVSFYNNEISEKSEIFDDQFSVERPDGSNFTLKIRSTKLEDSAMYFCASRGDNYNEQFFGPGTRLTVL.

This clone showed up just a few times. The J gene is TRBJ2-7, the V gene TRBV6-5; no firm D call. This CDR3 contains 13 residues. V was clipped by 5 bases and J by 3 bases, with 11 bases between them. CDR1 is MNHEY, CDR2 SVGAGI, per germline. The CDR3 coding sequence is TGTGCCAGCAGTCCTCCGTCCCGCTACGAGCAGTACTTC. Its protein product is CASSPPSRYEQYF.

The chain links TRBV5-8 to TRBJ2-7; D may be TRBD1 (7 bases). V lost 3 bases to trimming and J lost 0 bases, with 10 bases between them. This CDR3 comprises 14 residues. Germline values: CDR1 SGHTS, CDR2 YDEGEE. DNA for the CDR3: TGTGCCAGCAGCTGGGGGGACAGCTCCTACGAGCAGTACTTC. This gives the protein CASSWGDSSYEQYF.

V usage is TRBV27 and J usage is TRBJ2-1, with TRBD2 identical over 11 bases. V was clipped by 5 bases and J by 5 bases; unmatched bases: 11. Germline V gene sequence: CDR1 MNHEY, CDR2 SMNVEV (reference sequence). The CDR3 length is 17 residues. The DNA for the CDR3 is TGTGCCAGCAGTCCCTACCCGGGACTAGCGGTTCACAATGAGCAGTTCTTC. It yields the protein CASSPYPGLAVHNEQFF.

The V call is TRBV6-1, the J call TRBJ2-3; D not certain. The V end lost 3 bases, the J end lost 5 bases, and 12 bases lay between the germline ends. Germline V gives CDR1 MNHNS, CDR2 SASEGT. CDR3 length: 14 amino acids. CDR3 sequence (DNA): TGTGCCAGCAGTGATAGGCGACTGGTAGATACGCAGTATTTT. Amino acid sequence: CASSDRRLVDTQYF.

This chain links TRBV9 with TRBJ1-4; a possible D gene is TRBD1 (6 bases). This CDR3 has 15 residues. CDR1 SGDLS and CDR2 YYNGEE come from the germline V gene. V lost 4 bases, J lost 4 bases, and 14 bases lay in between. Here the CDR3 DNA reads TGTGCCAGCAGCCCCCGCCAGGGGAATAATGAAAAACTGTTTTTT. Residues: CASSPRQGNNEKLFF.